This T cell receptor (beta chain) comes out of a study of shared clonotypes between healthy human individuals. Clones were read by immunoSEQ multiplex PCR, and TCRdb kept only the in-frame ones, dropping some. The sample lists 2 million to 2.5 million clones, almost 96% occurring once. Germline CDR1 SGHDT, CDR2 YYEEEE. Trimming removed 0 bases from V and 5 bases from J; junction bases left unmatched: 8. The CDR3 is 15 residues long. This TCR was recovered from a man aged 18 to 30 in good health. The sequenced sample was naive CD4+ T cells sorted from blood. Subset indicated: CD45RA+ positively selected. V usage is TRBV5-6 and J usage is TRBJ2-7; the match to TRBD2 covers 7 bases. Here the CDR3 reads CASSLAGGRADEQYF. The CDR3 bases are TGTGCCAGCAGCTTGGCGGGGGGTCGGGCAGACGAGCAGTACTTC.